The rows below give T cell receptor beta chains drawn from one sample of a study of blood T cell repertoires in COVID-19. Profiling relied on immunoSEQ multiplex PCR, and the TCRdb table lists in-frame clones only, not all of them. The repertoire holds around 270,000 clones, 88% seen once, with around 3.1% in the top ten. Sequencing was performed on PBMCs or T cells enriched from blood (not recorded which). The receptors were sampled from a woman in her thirties or forties who had been exposed to COVID-19. Each CDR3 is given with its conserved first and last residue. D genes are given only for firm matches. Only some rows state a clone size, as once, few, many or a class for expanded clones.

NA	TRBV3-1/TRBV3-2	TRBJ1-1	NA	CASSHFRTSMNTEAFF	TGTGCCAGCAGCCATTTCCGGACAAGCATGAACACTGAAGCTTTCTTT
NA	TRBV18	TRBJ1-1	TRBD1	CASSPLQGGANTEAFF	TGTGCCAGCTCACCCCTCCAGGGGGGCGCGAACACTGAAGCTTTCTTT
NA	TRBV7-9	TRBJ1-2	NA	CASSLGLSYGYTF	TGTGCCAGCAGCTTAGGGTTGAGCTATGGCTACACCTTC
NA	TRBV7-9	TRBJ2-6	NA	CASTASGANVLTF	TGTGCCAGCACGGCGTCTGGGGCCAACGTCCTGACTTTC
NA	TRBV5-1	TRBJ2-7	NA	CASSLGGTTFEQYF	TGCGCCAGCAGCTTGGGCGGGACGACTTTCGAGCAGTACTTC
NA	TRBV11-3	TRBJ2-5	NA	CASSLQVQETQYF	TGTGCCAGCAGCTTACAGGTCCAAGAGACCCAGTACTTC
NA	TRBV4-1	TRBJ2-1	TRBD2	CASSRFSGSRSYNEQFF	TGCGCCAGCAGCCGATTTAGCGGGAGCCGCTCCTACAATGAGCAGTTCTTC
NA	TRBV20-1	TRBJ2-3	NA	CSASFPGVVTDTQYF	TGCAGTGCTAGTTTCCCGGGGGTGGTAACAGATACGCAGTATTTT
NA	TRBV19	TRBJ2-2	NA	CASSSPGNTGELFF	TGTGCCAGTAGTTCCCCAGGAAACACCGGGGAGCTGTTTTTT
NA	TRBV5-1	TRBJ2-7	NA	CASSLEGHEQYF	TGCGCCAGCAGCTTGGAGGGGCACGAGCAGTACTTC
NA	TRBV9	TRBJ2-1	NA	CASSTQGSYNEQFF	TGTGCCAGCAGCACACAGGGTTCCTACAATGAGCAGTTCTTC
NA	TRBV10-1	TRBJ2-7	TRBD2	CASSESRTSGGYSYEQYF	TGCGCCAGCAGTGAGTCCCGAACTAGCGGGGGTTACTCCTACGAGCAGTACTTC
few	TRBV21-1	TRBJ2-7	NA	CASSKCGGMGYEQYF	TGTGCCAGCAGCAAATGCGGGGGGATGGGCTACGAGCAGTACTTC
once	TRBV6-2/TRBV6-3	TRBJ2-3	TRBD2	CASSQPGLEQTDTQYF	TGTGCCAGCAGCCAACCGGGACTAGAGCAGACAGATACGCAGTATTTT
few	TRBV11-3	TRBJ1-1	TRBD1	CASRQGQGEAFF	TGTGCCAGCAGACAAGGACAGGGTGAAGCTTTCTTT
NA	TRBV6-5	TRBJ1-2	TRBD1	CASSQPGQGYGYTF	TGTGCCAGCAGTCAGCCGGGACAGGGCTATGGCTACACCTTC
NA	TRBV30	TRBJ1-5	NA	CAWSSPGGGLNQPQHF	TGTGCCTGGAGTTCCCCTGGGGGGGGCTTAAATCAGCCCCAGCATTTT
NA	TRBV7-2	TRBJ1-3	TRBD1	CASGTANSGNTIYF	TGTGCCAGCGGGACAGCAAACTCTGGAAACACCATATATTTT
NA	TRBV4-1	TRBJ2-1	NA	CASSQDSEQFF	TGCGCCAGCAGCCAAGATAGTGAGCAGTTCTTC
NA	TRBV5-1	TRBJ1-4	TRBD1	CASSTDRGEKLFF	TGTGCCAGCAGCACGGACAGGGGAGAAAAACTGTTTTTT
NA	TRBV12-3/TRBV12-4	TRBJ1-1	NA	CASSPLTEAFF	TGTGCCAGCAGTCCTCTCACTGAAGCTTTCTTT
once	TRBV7-9	TRBJ2-3	TRBD1	CASSGDRLTDTQYF	TGTGCCAGCAGCGGGGACAGACTCACAGATACGCAGTATTTT